The rows below give T cell receptor beta chains drawn from one sample of a study of OX40 agonist ivuxolimab in advanced cancers. The table came from immunoSEQ multiplex PCR; TCRdb's copy has only in-frame clones and leaves some out. The table records almost 70,000 clones, around 90% of them present only once. Sample: CD4+ or CD8+ T cells sorted from blood, taken in a trial of the OX40 agonist ivuxolimab. Receptor source: an adult with an advanced solid tumor such as melanoma, head and neck, liver or kidney cancer. Both conserved end residues are part of each CDR3. D genes are given only for firm matches. For some rows the clone size is stated as once, few or many, or as a class when expanded; others skip it.

size | J | V | D | DNA | CDR3
once | TRBJ1-4 | TRBV7-2 | TRBD1 | TGTGCCAGCAGGGAGACAGGGACAACTAATGAAAAACTGTTTTTT | CASRETGTTNEKLFF
NA | TRBJ1-1 | TRBV30 | NA | TGTGCCTGGAGTGGGGCCTTTATTATGAACACTGAAGCTTTCTTT | CAWSGAFIMNTEAFF
few | TRBJ2-3 | TRBV9 | NA | TGTGCCAGCAGCGCTCAGGTAGGCCAAGATACGCAGTATTTT | CASSAQVGQDTQYF
NA | TRBJ1-4 | TRBV7-9 | NA | TGTGCCAGCAGCTCCTACAGACAACGGGATGAAAAACTGTTTTTT | CASSSYRQRDEKLFF
NA | TRBJ2-4 | TRBV4-2 | NA | TGTGCCAGCAGCCAAGTAGGGGCGGGATACAAAAACATTCAGTACTTC | CASSQVGAGYKNIQYF
NA | TRBJ1-4 | TRBV29-1 | NA | TGCAGTGATAGGGAAGGGGCGGGAAAACTGTTTTTT | CSDREGAGKLFF
NA | TRBJ2-1 | TRBV6-5 | NA | TGTGCCAGCAGGCCCCGGCGGGACACCTACAATGAGCAGTTCTTC | CASRPRRDTYNEQFF
NA | TRBJ2-1 | TRBV18 | NA | TGTGCCAGCCGTCACGGTTGGGAGCAGTTCTTC | CASRHGWEQFF
few | TRBJ1-2 | TRBV30 | TRBD1 | TGTGCCTGGGGCTCAGGGGGCAGAGACTATGGCTACACCTTC | CAWGSGGRDYGYTF
NA | TRBJ1-5 | TRBV6-5 | TRBD1 | TGTGCCAGCAGGAGGACAGGCTACAATCAGCCCCAGCATTTT | CASRRTGYNQPQHF
NA | TRBJ2-7 | TRBV5-1 | TRBD2 | TGCGCCAGCAGCTTAGAGGGAGGGCCTTCAGAAGAGCAGTACTTC | CASSLEGGPSEEQYF
once | TRBJ1-2 | TRBV7-8 | NA | TGTGCCAGCAGCTTAGAAGCGCGGGGGAGAGGCTACACCTTC | CASSLEARGRGYTF
NA | TRBJ1-4 | TRBV10-3 | TRBD1 | TGTGCCATCCAGCCCGGACAGGGTCCTAATGAAAAACTGTTTTTT | CAIQPGQGPNEKLFF
NA | TRBJ2-2 | TRBV9 | TRBD2 | TGTGCCAGCAGCCCAAGCGGGAATTTCGCCGGGGAGCTGTTTTTT | CASSPSGNFAGELFF
NA | TRBJ2-7 | TRBV11-2 | TRBD2 | TGTGCCAGCAGCTCGCTGCTGGCGGGAGGTCGCTACGAGCAGTACTTC | CASSSLLAGGRYEQYF
NA | TRBJ2-2 | TRBV5-1 | TRBD1 | TGCGCCAGCAACCCCACAGGGGGTGGTCTCACCGGGGAGCTGTTTTTT | CASNPTGGGLTGELFF
NA | TRBJ1-1 | TRBV5-1 | TRBD1 | TGCGCCAGCAGCTCAGGGGGCGCGAACACTGAAGCTTTCTTT | CASSSGGANTEAFF
NA | TRBJ1-5 | TRBV5-1 | TRBD1 | TGCGCCAGCAGCGCGACAGGGGGCAACAATCAGCCCCAGCATTTT | CASSATGGNNQPQHF
once | TRBJ2-1 | TRBV5-1 | NA | TGCGCCAGCAGGTGGAGTGTCTACAATGAGCAGTTCTTC | CASRWSVYNEQFF
NA | TRBJ2-2 | TRBV19 | TRBD2 | TGTGCCAGTAGTAAGCCGGGACTACTGAACACCGGGGAGCTGTTTTTT | CASSKPGLLNTGELFF
NA | TRBJ2-5 | TRBV4-1 | TRBD2 | TGCGCCAGCAGGCAAGATCCTTCGGGGGGGAGGGAGACCCAGTACTTC | CASRQDPSGGRETQYF
NA | TRBJ2-2 | TRBV28 | NA | TGTGCCAGCAGTTCTCCCCTAGGCGACAGTCCCGGGGAGCTGTTTTTT | CASSSPLGDSPGELFF
few | TRBJ2-5 | TRBV4-1 | TRBD1 | TGCGCCAGCAGCCAAGTCTCCGGACAGGGGCCCGAAAGGACCCAGTACTTC | CASSQVSGQGPERTQYF
NA | TRBJ2-5 | TRBV7-2 | NA | TGTGCCAGCAGCGCCGTGGGTGGGACCCAGTACTTC | CASSAVGGTQYF
NA | TRBJ2-7 | TRBV7-2 | NA | TGTGCCAGCAGCTTGAACCCAGGGTCGGCCTACGAGCAGTACTTC | CASSLNPGSAYEQYF
NA | TRBJ2-6 | TRBV30 | NA | TGTGCCTGGAGTGTACGGTCAGTCTCTGGGGCCAACGTCCTGACTTTC | CAWSVRSVSGANVLTF
NA | TRBJ2-3 | TRBV10-3 | NA | TGTGCCATCAGTGAGGTCAAGCCTAGCACAGATACGCAGTATTTT | CAISEVKPSTDTQYF
NA | TRBJ2-7 | TRBV7-8 | NA | TGTGCCAGCAGCTTAAAACGCGGGGTCGAGCAGTACTTC | CASSLKRGVEQYF
NA | TRBJ2-1 | TRBV4-3 | TRBD1 | TGCGCCAGCAGCCAAGAGGTTTCGGACAGGGGGCCGAATGAGCAGTTCTTC | CASSQEVSDRGPNEQFF
once | TRBJ1-2 | TRBV7-2 | NA | TGTGCCAGCAGCGTCGACCAGAACTATGGCTACACCTTC | CASSVDQNYGYTF
NA | TRBJ1-1 | TRBV7-6 | NA | TGTGCCAGCAGCCCTGGGACGGCGAACACTGAAGCTTTCTTT | CASSPGTANTEAFF
NA | TRBJ2-3 | TRBV14 | NA | TGTGCCAGCAGCCGCCGACAAAGCACAGATACGCAGTATTTT | CASSRRQSTDTQYF
NA | TRBJ1-1 | TRBV10-1 | NA | TGCGCCAGCAACCAGGGTATGAACACTGAAGCTTTCTTT | CASNQGMNTEAFF
NA | TRBJ2-7 | TRBV7-9 | NA | TGTGCCAGCAGCTTAGGTGTCTACGAGCAGTACTTC | CASSLGVYEQYF
NA | TRBJ2-2 | TRBV6-5 | TRBD2 | TGTGCCAGCAAACCCGGGGGGGCGAACACCGGGGAGCTGTTTTTT | CASKPGGANTGELFF
NA | TRBJ2-6 | TRBV2 | NA | TGTGCCAGCAGTGAAGGTACAAACTCTGGGGCCAACGTCCTGACTTTC | CASSEGTNSGANVLTF
NA | TRBJ1-6 | TRBV2 | NA | TGTGCCAGCAGTGAAGCTCGACAAGCCCTCCACTTT | CASSEARQALHF
NA | TRBJ1-5 | TRBV6-5 | TRBD1 | TGTGCCAGCAGTATCAACAGGGGAAGGGGGCCCCAGCATTTT | CASSINRGRGPQHF
once | TRBJ2-7 | TRBV2 | NA | TGTGCCAGCAGGCAGGGTAGCTACGAGCAGTACTTC | CASRQGSYEQYF
NA | TRBJ2-7 | TRBV7-8 | TRBD2 | TGTGCCAGCAGCTTAGCGGGGGGACTAGCGGACTACGAGCAGTACTTC | CASSLAGGLADYEQYF
NA | TRBJ2-7 | TRBV4-3 | TRBD1 | TGCGCCAGCAGCCAAATCGGGACAGGGTACGAGCAGTACTTC | CASSQIGTGYEQYF
NA | TRBJ1-2 | TRBV27 | NA | TGTGCCAGCCGTACGGCCGGCGGTGGCTACACCTTC | CASRTAGGGYTF
once | TRBJ2-5 | TRBV25-1 | NA | TGTGCCGGCGCCGATTGGGGTCGAGAGACCCAGTACTTC | CAGADWGRETQYF
NA | TRBJ2-1 | TRBV10-1 | TRBD2 | TGCGCCAGCAGTGAAACAGCGGGAGTTATGAGTGAGCAGTTCTTC | CASSETAGVMSEQFF
NA | TRBJ2-7 | TRBV5-4 | NA | TGTGCCAGCAGCTTGCAGAATACCTACGAGCAGTACTTC | CASSLQNTYEQYF
few | TRBJ2-5 | TRBV27 | NA | TGTGCCAGCACCCAAGAGACCCAGTACTTC | CASTQETQYF